The clone carrying this TCR beta chain was found a few times. Its antigen is undetermined. Primers included in the PCR were 60 Vbeta and 13 Jbeta primers. Only in-frame clones appear in the TCRdb table, and some are missing; sequencing was by immunoSEQ multiplex PCR. The profile shows tens of thousands of clones, about 70% of them singletons. The germline gives CDR1 LNHDA, CDR2 SQIVND (reference sequence). V shed 6 bases and J 4 bases; nucleotides not matched to a gene: 4. The CDR3 covers 14 residues. This sample was included in a study of cytomegalovirus exposure and HLA in healthy donors. Overall study findings and caveats: With DRB1 most and HLA-C fewest, TCR association rates differed between HLA loci in a later analysis. Reports showed the classifier diagnosing cytomegalovirus status with high specificity and sensitivity.

The sequence derives from a male donor in good health and CMV-seropositive. This chain links TRBV19 with TRBJ2-1, with 9 bases fitting TRBD2. Source material: PBMCs. The CDR3 loop is CASSSSGAYNEQFF. The CDR3 nucleotides are TGTGCCAGTAGCTCTAGCGGGGCATACAATGAGCAGTTCTTC.